This TCR beta chain was identified during a study of cytomegalovirus exposure and HLA in healthy donors. The CDR3 totals 15 residues. Germline-derived CDR1 and CDR2 are LNHDA and SQIVND (reference sequence). The V and J ends lost 8 bases and 0 bases, in that order; junction bases with no gene match: 4. The study ran its PCR with 60 Vbeta and 13 Jbeta primers. The repertoire was sequenced with immunoSEQ multiplex PCR; TCRdb's copy has only in-frame clones and lacks some. This repertoire shows approximately 140,000 clones, more than 65% found once; its top ten account for approximately 6%. The rearrangement uses TRBV19 and TRBJ2-6; 7 nucleotides line up with TRBD2. The sequence was obtained from a man aged 45-60 years in good health and CMV-seropositive. Sequences were obtained from PBMCs. The CDR3 spells CASQRGASGANVLTF. The CDR3 coding sequence is TGTGCCAGTCAGCGGGGCGCCTCTGGGGCCAACGTCCTGACTTTC.